Following are 5 T cell receptor beta chains from one sample sequenced in a study of regulatory T cells in long-lasting Graves disease. Time point denoted: newly diagnosed GD, antithyroid drugs for less than 3 months. After RNA was extracted from PBMCs, the TCR library was made from it. TCR beta libraries were built with iRepertoire HTBI primers and Arm-PCR of CDR3 regions. TCRdb ran MiXCR on the multiplex PCR reads and lists one entry per CDR3 protein. The profile shows some 250,000 distinct CDR3 sequences, 15% to 20% of them singletons. These data are also associated with another study on T cells in Graves' hyperthyroidism and ophthalmopathy.

The starting material was peripheral blood mononuclear cells (PBMCs), obtained at new diagnosis, from a patient treated with antithyroid drugs. The receptor set was obtained from a woman in her twenties or thirties with Graves disease.

This clonotype was detected ten times or more. The rearrangement uses TRBV4-1 and TRBJ1-1, with a tentative D call TRBD1 (6 bases). The CDR3 runs to 13 residues. V dropped 2 bases and J dropped 8 bases, with 12 bases sitting between them. Per the germline V gene, CDR1 is MGHRA and CDR2 is YSYEKL. As DNA, the CDR3 is TGCGCCAGCAGCCAATGGAGGGGGGAGGAAGCTTTCTTT. Protein sequence: CASSQWRGEEAFF.

This chain uses TRBV28 with TRBJ2-1; 10 positions agree with TRBD1. Trimming at V came to 8 bases and at J to 6 bases, leaving 4 bases not matched to a gene. The CDR3 has 13 residues. Germline V gene lookup returns CDR1 MDHEN and CDR2 SYDVKM. The CDR3 protein is CASERTGGNEQFF. The CDR3 region has the DNA TGTGCCAGCGAGAGGACAGGGGGCAATGAGCAGTTCTTC.

Concerning this clonotype: Given a much more abundant clone one base away, this may be a read error. This rearrangement joins TRBV7-6 to TRBJ2-7, with 7 positions matching TRBD2. CDR1 SGHVS and CDR2 FNYEAQ come from the germline V gene. The CDR3 is made up of 15 amino acids. In DNA form, the CDR3 reads TGTGCCAGCAGCTTAGGTCAGGGAGGGACCTACGAGCGGTACTTC. Protein product: CASSLGQGGTYERYF.

The chain links TRBV5-6 to TRBJ1-2; 8 positions match TRBD1. The CDR3 is 13 amino acids. V shed 5 bases, J shed 4 bases, and the junction held 4 bases outside the gene matches. Germline assignment: CDR1 SGHDT and CDR2 YYEEEE. The CDR3 bases are TGTGCCAGCAGGACCACAGGGGGCTATGGCTACACCTTC. As protein: CASRTTGGYGYTF.

The CDR3 DNA reads TGTGCCAGCAGTTTATCGTTCGGCCCAGGTAGCGGGAGGGCCGTAGAGACCCAGTACTTC. This gives the protein CASSLSFGPGSGRAVETQYF. V is TRBV6-2 or TRBV6-3 and J is TRBJ2-1; 11 bases align to TRBD2. The DNA matches TRBJ2-5 better at its end, which makes the J call doubtful. Germline V CDR1 and CDR2: MNHEY, SVGEGT. This CDR3 has 20 amino acids.